This T cell receptor (beta chain) was profiled in a study of OX40 agonist ivuxolimab in advanced cancers. Here immunoSEQ multiplex PCR was the method, and the copy in TCRdb shows in-frame clones only, minus some. There are about 59,000 clones in the sample; around 84% occur only once, and 3.5% to 4% lies in the top ten. Germline CDR1 and CDR2: SEHNR and FQNEAQ (reference sequence). This CDR3 contains 15 residues. V lost 5 bases to trimming and J lost 5 bases, with 18 bases between them. This clonotype was obtained from an adult with an advanced solid tumor such as melanoma, head and neck, liver or kidney cancer. The chain joins TRBV7-9 to TRBJ2-5; D might be TRBD2 (6 bases). The source material was CD4+ or CD8+ T cells sorted from blood, sampled in a trial of the OX40 agonist ivuxolimab. The CDR3 spells CASSLPTGTRETQYF. The CDR3 nucleotides are TGTGCCAGCAGCCTACCGACCGGGACTCGTGAGACCCAGTACTTC.